The T cell receptor (beta chain) described here comes from a study of radiation and T cells in renal cell carcinoma. Generated by immunoSEQ multiplex PCR, the TCRdb table keeps only in-frame clones and is missing some. The sample carries about 64,000 clones, about 80% recorded once. Germline V lookup: CDR1 SGHRS, CDR2 YFSETQ. V lost 0 bases and J lost 4, with 16 bases in between. This CDR3 has 16 amino acids. Time point indicated: blood 4 weeks post-SBRT, at nephrectomy. Treatment denoted: 15 Gy SBRT to primary tumor, nephrectomy 4 weeks later. The specimen comprised blood, sampled from a patient whose treatment included radiotherapy and nephrectomy. The source is a man between 60 and 75 years old with renal cell carcinoma. The chain has TRBV5-1 and TRBJ1-1; D call uncertain. CDR3 bases: TGCGCCAGCAGCTTGGATCCGGGTGTCCTGGGCACTGAAGCTTTCTTT. This sequence encodes CASSLDPGVLGTEAFF.